This entry features one TCR beta chain sequence. These data are taken from a study of blood T cell repertoires in COVID-19. At the level of the study: Collection of acute and convalescent COVID-19 samples took place in the United States, Italy and Spain. The cDNA or gDNA used as material had been derived from T cells, B-cell-depleted T cells, or PBMCs.

In the authors' methods: Reference gene primer amplification gave estimated nucleated cell counts. Libraries were prepared by immunoSEQ multiplex PCR; TCRdb keeps only in-frame clonotypes and omits some of them. V and J calls and clone size are copied from that table; D and trimming were computed from the DNA. This sample has approximately 58,000 clones, with roughly four fifths found just once. Seattle participants joined during active infection and were tracked over time. The CDR3 runs 16 residues. Trimming left V 0 bases short and J 0 bases short, with 12 bases between. Germline CDR1 is SGHDT and CDR2 is YYEEEE.

The TCR was taken from a man in his 60s with COVID-19, enrolled during active disease. The sequencing input was peripheral blood. V usage is TRBV5-6 and J usage is TRBJ1-1; D remains unclear. In nucleotides, the CDR3 is TGTGCCAGCAGCTTGGCGGCAGGAACCATGAACACTGAAGCTTTCTTT. The encoded protein is CASSLAAGTMNTEAFF.